The clone carrying this T cell receptor (beta chain) has at least ten counts. Scientists amplified the TCR beta CDR3 regions from RNA transcripts. First-round RT-PCR used HTBI primers; second-round multiplex PCR followed. A single record per CDR3 protein comes from TCRdb applying MiXCR to the multiplex PCR reads. Of about 370,000 distinct CDR3 sequences listed, around 17% are singletons. This entry belongs to a study of Graves' ophthalmopathy and Graves' hyperthyroidism. Per the germline V gene, CDR1 is MNHEY and CDR2 is SVGAGI. V was clipped by 0 bases and J by 3 bases, with 11 bases between them. This CDR3 is 15 amino acids long.

The receptor's source is a woman under 30 with Graves' ophthalmopathy. The sequenced material came from peripheral blood. The chain carries TRBV6-5 and TRBJ1-2; D is unresolved. The CDR3 here is CASSYSPAPYYGYTF. CDR3 sequence (DNA): TGTGCCAGCAGTTACTCCCCGGCCCCTTACTATGGCTACACCTTC.